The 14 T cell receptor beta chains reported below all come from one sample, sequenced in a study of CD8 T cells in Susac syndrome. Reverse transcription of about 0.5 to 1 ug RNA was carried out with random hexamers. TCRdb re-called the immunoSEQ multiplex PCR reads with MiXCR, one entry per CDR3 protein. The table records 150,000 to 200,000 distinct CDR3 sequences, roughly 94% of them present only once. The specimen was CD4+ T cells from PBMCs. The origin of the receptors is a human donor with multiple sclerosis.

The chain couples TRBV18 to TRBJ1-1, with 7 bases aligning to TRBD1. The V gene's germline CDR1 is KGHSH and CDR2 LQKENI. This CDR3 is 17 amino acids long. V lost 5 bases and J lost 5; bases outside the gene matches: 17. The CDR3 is CASSARSTTGERTEAFF. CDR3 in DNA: TGTGCCAGCTCAGCCCGTTCGACTACAGGGGAGCGTACTGAAGCTTTCTTT.

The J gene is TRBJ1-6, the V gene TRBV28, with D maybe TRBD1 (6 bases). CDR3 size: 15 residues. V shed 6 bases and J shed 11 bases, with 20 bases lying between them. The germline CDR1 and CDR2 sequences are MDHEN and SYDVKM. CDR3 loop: CASRLVTGSHTPLHF. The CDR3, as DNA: TGTGCCAGCAGACTAGTAACAGGGTCCCATACACCCCTCCACTTT.

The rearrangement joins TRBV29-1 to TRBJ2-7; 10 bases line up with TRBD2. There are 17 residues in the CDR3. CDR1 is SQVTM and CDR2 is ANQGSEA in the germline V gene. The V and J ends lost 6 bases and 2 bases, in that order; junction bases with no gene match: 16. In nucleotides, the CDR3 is TGCAGCGTGGGGTGGGGAGTAACTAGCGGGGCCACCTACGAGCAGTACTTC. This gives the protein CSVGWGVTSGATYEQYF.

CDR3 DNA: TGTGCCAGCAGTTTGATACGGCGGGAGGGCCTTCCAAACATTCAGTACTTC. Protein: CASSLIRREGLPNIQYF. The V and J genes are TRBV2 and TRBJ2-4, with TRBD2 matching over 9 bases. The germline V gene encodes CDR1 SNHLY and CDR2 FYNNEI. The J segment lost 6 bases and the V segment lost 5 bases, leaving 14 bases of the junction unmatched. The CDR3 is 17 amino acids.

In nucleotides, the CDR3 is TGTGCCTGGAGTGCCACTGGGTACGAGCAGTACTTC. Amino acids: CAWSATGYEQYF. V and J are TRBV30 and TRBJ2-7; D gene ambiguous. Germline CDR1 reads GTSNPN; CDR2 reads SVGIG (reference sequence). The V end lost 1 base, the J end lost 4 bases, and 8 bases lay between the germline ends. This CDR3 comprises 12 residues.

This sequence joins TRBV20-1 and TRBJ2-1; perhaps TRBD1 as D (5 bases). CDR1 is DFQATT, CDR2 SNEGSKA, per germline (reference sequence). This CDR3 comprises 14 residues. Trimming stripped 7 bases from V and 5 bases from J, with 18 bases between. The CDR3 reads CSVPTSDINNEQFF. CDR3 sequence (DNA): TGCAGTGTACCAACCTCGGACATTAACAATGAGCAGTTCTTC.

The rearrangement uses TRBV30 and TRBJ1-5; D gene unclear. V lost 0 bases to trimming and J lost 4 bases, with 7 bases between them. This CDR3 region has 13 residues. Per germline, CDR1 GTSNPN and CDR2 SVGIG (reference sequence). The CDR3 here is CAWSVLPNQPQHF. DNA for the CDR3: TGTGCCTGGAGTGTACTCCCAAATCAGCCCCAGCATTTT. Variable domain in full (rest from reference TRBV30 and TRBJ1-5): SQTIHQWPATLVQPVGSPLSLECTVEGTSNPNLYWYRQAAGRGLQLLFYSVGIGQISSEVPQNLSASRPQDRQFILSSKKLLLSDSGFYLCAWSVLPNQPQHFGDGTRLSIL.

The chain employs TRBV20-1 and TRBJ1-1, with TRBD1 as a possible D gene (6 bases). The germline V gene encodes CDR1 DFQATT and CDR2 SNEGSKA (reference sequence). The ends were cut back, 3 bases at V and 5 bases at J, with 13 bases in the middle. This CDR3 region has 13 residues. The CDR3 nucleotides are TGCAGTGCTAGCCCAGTGGGGGCGACTGAAGCTTTCTTT. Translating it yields CSASPVGATEAFF.

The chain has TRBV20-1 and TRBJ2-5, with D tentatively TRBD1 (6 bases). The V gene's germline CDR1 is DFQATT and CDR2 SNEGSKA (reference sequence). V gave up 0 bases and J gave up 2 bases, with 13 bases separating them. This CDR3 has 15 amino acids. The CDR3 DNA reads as TGCAGTGCTAGAGATCGGAGTGGACAGCAAGAGACCCAGTACTTC. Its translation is CSARDRSGQQETQYF.

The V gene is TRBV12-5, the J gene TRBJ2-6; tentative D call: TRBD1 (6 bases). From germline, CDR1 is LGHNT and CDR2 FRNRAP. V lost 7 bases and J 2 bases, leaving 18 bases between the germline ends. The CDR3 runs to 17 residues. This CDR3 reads CASEGTAGVAGANVLTF. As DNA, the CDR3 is TGTGCTAGTGAAGGTACCGCAGGGGTGGCTGGGGCCAACGTCCTGACTTTC.

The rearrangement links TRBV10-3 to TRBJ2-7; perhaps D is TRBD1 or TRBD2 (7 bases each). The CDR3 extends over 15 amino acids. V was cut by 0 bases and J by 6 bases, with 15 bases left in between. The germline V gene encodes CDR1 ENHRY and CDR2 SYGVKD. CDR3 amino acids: CAISESMQGGVEQYF. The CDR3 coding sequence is TGTGCCATCAGTGAGTCGATGCAGGGGGGGGTCGAGCAGTACTTC.

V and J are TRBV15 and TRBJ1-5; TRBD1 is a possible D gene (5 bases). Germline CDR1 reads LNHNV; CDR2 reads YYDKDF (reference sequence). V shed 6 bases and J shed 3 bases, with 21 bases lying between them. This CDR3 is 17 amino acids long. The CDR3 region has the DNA TGTGCCACCAGTCCCGGGGGGTACAGGCGGATCAATCAGCCCCAGCATTTT. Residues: CATSPGGYRRINQPQHF.

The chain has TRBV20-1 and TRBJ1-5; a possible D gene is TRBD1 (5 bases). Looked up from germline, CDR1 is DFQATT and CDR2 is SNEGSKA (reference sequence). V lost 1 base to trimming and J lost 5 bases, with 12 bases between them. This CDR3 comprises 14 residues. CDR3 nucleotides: TGCAGTGCTAGAGGGCCCGACAGACATCAGCCCCAGCATTTT. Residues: CSARGPDRHQPQHF.

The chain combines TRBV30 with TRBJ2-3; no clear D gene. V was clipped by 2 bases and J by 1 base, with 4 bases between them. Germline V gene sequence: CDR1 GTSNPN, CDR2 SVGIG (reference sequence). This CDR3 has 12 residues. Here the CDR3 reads CAWSTGTDTQYF. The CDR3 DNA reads TGTGCCTGGAGTACGGGCACAGATACGCAGTATTTT.